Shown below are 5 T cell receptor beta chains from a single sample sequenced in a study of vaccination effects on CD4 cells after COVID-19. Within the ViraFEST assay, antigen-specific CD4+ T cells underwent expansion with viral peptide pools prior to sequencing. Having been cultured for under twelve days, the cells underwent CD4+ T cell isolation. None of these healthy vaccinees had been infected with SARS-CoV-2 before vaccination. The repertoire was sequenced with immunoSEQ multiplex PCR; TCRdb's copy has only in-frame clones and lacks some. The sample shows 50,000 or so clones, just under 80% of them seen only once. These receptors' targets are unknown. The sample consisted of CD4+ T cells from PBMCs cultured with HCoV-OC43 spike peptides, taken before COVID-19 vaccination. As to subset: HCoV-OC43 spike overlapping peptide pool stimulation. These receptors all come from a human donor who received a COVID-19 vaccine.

The CDR3 reads CASSYSGTVAETQYF. DNA for the CDR3: TGTGCCAGCAGTTACTCAGGGACGGTGGCAGAGACCCAGTACTTC. This chain joins TRBV6-2 or TRBV6-3 and TRBJ2-5; either TRBD1 or TRBD2 may supply D (5 bases each). Germline V lookup: CDR1 MNHEY, CDR2 SVGEGT. Trimming shortened V by 0 bases and J by 4 bases, and 12 bases separated the two germline ends. The CDR3 is 15 amino acids.

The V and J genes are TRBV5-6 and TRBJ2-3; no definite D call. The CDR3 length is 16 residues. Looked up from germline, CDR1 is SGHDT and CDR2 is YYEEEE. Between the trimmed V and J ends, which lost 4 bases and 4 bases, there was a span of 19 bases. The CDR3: CASSTSRLRSADTQYF. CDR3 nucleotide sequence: TGTGCCAGCAGCACCTCAAGGTTGAGATCTGCAGATACGCAGTATTTT.

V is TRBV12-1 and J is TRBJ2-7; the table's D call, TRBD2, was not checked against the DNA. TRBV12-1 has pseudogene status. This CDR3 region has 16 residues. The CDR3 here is CASSWRGDPSSYEQYV. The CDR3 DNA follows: TGTGCCAGCTCCTGGCGGGGGGATCCCAGCTCCTACGAGCAGTACGTC.

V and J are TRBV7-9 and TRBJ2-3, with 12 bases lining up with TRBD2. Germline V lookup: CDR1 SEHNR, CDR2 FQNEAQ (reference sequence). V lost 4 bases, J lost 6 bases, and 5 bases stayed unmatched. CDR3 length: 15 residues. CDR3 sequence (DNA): TGTGCCAGCAGCTCTCCTAGCGGGGGGGTCGATACGCAGTATTTT. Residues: CASSSPSGGVDTQYF.

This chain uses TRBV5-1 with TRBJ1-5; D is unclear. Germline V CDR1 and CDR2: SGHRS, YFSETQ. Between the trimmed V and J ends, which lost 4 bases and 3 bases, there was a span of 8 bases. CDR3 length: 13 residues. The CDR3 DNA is TGCGCCAGCAGCGCAAGTTTCAATCAGCCCCAGCATTTT. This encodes CASSASFNQPQHF.